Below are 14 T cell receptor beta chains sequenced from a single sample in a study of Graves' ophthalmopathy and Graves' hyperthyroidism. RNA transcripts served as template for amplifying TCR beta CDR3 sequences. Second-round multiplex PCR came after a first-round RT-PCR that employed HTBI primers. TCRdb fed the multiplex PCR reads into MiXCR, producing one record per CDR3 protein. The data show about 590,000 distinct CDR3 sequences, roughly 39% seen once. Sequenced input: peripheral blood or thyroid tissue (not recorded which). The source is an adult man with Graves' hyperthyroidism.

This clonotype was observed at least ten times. CDR3 bases: TGTGCCAGCAGTGAACTAGCGGGAGCTCAAGAGACCCAGTACTTC. Its translation is CASSELAGAQETQYF. The V call is TRBV6-5, the J call TRBJ2-5; 11 positions match TRBD2. CDR1 and CDR2 from the germline V gene are MNHEY and SVGAGI. The CDR3 contains 15 residues. V trimming: 5 bases; J trimming: 2 bases; junction bases outside the gene matches: 4.

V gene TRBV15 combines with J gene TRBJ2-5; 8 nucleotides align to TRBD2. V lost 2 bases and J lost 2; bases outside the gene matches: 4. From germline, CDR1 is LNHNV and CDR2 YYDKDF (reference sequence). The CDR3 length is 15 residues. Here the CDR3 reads CATSRWGTRQETQYF. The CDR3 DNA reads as TGTGCCACCAGCAGATGGGGGACTAGACAAGAGACCCAGTACTTC.

In nucleotides, the CDR3 is TGTGCCAGCAGGAAAACAGGGGACTATGGCTACACCTTC. Translation: CASRKTGDYGYTF. This chain joins TRBV12-3 or TRBV12-4 and TRBJ1-2; the match to TRBD1 covers 7 bases. The ends lost 6 bases at V and 3 bases at J; junction bases unmatched: 4. The CDR3 totals 13 residues.

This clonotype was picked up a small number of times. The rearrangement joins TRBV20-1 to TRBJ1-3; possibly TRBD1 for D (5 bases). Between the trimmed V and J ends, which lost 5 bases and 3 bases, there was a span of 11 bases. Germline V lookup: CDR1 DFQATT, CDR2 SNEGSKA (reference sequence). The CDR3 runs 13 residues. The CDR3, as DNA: TGCAGTGCTCTTGGGGGATATGGAAACACCATATATTTT. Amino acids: CSALGGYGNTIYF.

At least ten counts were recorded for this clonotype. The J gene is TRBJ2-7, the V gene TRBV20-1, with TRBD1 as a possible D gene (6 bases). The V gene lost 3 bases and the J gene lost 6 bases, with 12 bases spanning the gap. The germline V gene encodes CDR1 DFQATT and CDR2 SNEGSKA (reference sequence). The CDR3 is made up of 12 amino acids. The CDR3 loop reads CSASLTGGEQYF. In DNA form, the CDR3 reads TGCAGTGCTAGTTTGACAGGCGGCGAGCAGTACTTC.

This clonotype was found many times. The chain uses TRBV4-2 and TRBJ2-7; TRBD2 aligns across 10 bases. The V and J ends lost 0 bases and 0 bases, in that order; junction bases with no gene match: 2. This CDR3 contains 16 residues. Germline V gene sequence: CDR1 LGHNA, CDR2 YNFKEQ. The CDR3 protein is CASSQEASGSSYEQYF. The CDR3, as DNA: TGTGCCAGCAGCCAAGAGGCTAGCGGGAGCTCCTACGAGCAGTACTTC.

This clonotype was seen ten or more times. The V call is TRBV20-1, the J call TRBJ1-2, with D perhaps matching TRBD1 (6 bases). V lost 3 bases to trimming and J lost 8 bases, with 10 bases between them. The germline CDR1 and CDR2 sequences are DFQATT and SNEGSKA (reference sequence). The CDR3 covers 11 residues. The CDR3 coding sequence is TGCAGTGCTAGCGGGGGGGGCGGCTACACCTTC. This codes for CSASGGGGYTF.

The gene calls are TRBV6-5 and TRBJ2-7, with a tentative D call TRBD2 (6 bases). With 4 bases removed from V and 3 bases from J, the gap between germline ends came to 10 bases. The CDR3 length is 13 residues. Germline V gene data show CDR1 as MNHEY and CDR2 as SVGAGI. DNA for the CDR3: TGTGCCAGCAGTTTGACTAGTAACTACGAGCAGTACTTC. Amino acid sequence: CASSLTSNYEQYF.

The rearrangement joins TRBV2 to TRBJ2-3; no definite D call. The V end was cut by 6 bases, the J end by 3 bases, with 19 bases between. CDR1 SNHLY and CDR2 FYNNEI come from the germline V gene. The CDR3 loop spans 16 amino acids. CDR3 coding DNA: TGTGCCAGCAGCTTAGAACGGAACTCATTGACAGATACGCAGTATTTT. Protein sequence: CASSLERNSLTDTQYF.

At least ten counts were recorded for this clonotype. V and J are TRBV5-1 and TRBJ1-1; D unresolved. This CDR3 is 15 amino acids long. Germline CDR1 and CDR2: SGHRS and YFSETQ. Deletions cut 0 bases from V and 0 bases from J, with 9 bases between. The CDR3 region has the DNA TGCGCCAGCAGCTTGGCTGGATTCATGAACACTGAAGCTTTCTTT. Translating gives CASSLAGFMNTEAFF.

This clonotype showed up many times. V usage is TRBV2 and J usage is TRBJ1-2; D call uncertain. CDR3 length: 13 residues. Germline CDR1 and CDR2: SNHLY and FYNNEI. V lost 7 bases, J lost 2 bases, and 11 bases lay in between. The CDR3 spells CASTAGFNYGYTF. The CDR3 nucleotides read TGTGCCAGCACCGCCGGCTTCAACTATGGCTACACCTTC.

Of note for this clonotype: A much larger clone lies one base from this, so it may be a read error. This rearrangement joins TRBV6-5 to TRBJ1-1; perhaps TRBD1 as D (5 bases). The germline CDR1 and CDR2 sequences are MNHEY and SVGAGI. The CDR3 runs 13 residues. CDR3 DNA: TGTGCCAGCAGGGGACCGCGGGGCACTGAAGCTTCCTTT. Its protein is CASRGPRGTEASF.

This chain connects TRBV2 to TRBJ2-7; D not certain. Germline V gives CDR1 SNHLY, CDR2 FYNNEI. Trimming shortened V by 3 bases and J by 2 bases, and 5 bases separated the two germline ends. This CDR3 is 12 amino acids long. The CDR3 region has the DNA TGTGCCAGCAGTGAGGTCCCCTACGAGCAGTACTTC. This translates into CASSEVPYEQYF. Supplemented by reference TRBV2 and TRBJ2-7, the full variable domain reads EPEVTQTPSHQVTQMGQEVILRCVPISNHLYFYWYRQILGQKVEFLVSFYNNEISEKSEIFDDQFSVERPDGSNFTLKIRSTKLEDSAMYFCASSEVPYEQYFGPGTRLTVT.

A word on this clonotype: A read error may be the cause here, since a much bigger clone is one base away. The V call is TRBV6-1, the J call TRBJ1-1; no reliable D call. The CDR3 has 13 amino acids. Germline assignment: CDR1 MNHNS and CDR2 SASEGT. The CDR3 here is CASSERRNTETFF. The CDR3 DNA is TGTGCCAGCAGTGAACGTAGAAACACTGAAACTTTCTTT.